These 23 T cell receptor beta chains originate from one sample sequenced in a study of blood T cell repertoires in COVID-19. Some clones are missing from TCRdb's copy, which holds only in-frame ones; the method was immunoSEQ multiplex PCR. This sample has some 90,000 clones, with 80% to 90% found just once. Sequencing used peripheral blood. The source is a man of 80 years or more with active or convalescent COVID-19.

This rearrangement joins TRBV7-9 to TRBJ1-1; TRBD1 matches at 10 bases. In germline, CDR1 is SEHNR, CDR2 FQNEAQ (reference sequence). The CDR3 sequence is 16 residues long. V gave up 6 bases and J gave up 1 base; unmatched junction bases: 8. This CDR3 is CASRTGTGVANTEAFF. The DNA of the CDR3 is TGTGCCAGCAGAACCGGGACAGGGGTTGCGAACACTGAAGCTTTCTTT. The entire variable domain, with the rest obtained from reference TRBV7-9 and TRBJ1-1, is as follows: DTGVSQNPRHKITKRGQNVTFRCDPISEHNRLYWYRQTLGQGPEFLTYFQNEAQLEKSRLLSDRFSAERPKGSFSTLEIQRTEQGDSAMYLCASRTGTGVANTEAFFGQGTRLTVV.

The chain has TRBV5-1 and TRBJ2-5; D is possibly TRBD2 (5 bases). This CDR3 spans 14 amino acids. CDR1 is SGHRS and CDR2 is YFSETQ in the germline V gene. With 0 bases removed from V and 2 bases from J, the gap between germline ends came to 8 bases. DNA of the CDR3: TGCGCCAGCAGCTTGGGGGTAGCGCAAGAGACCCAGTACTTC. It translates to CASSLGVAQETQYF.

The chain uses TRBV12-3 or TRBV12-4 and TRBJ1-4; D gene ambiguous. Trimming took off 6 bases at V and 0 bases at J, with 5 bases between the two ends. The length of the CDR3 is 13 residues. CDR3 protein: CASRRSTNEKLFF. CDR3 bases: TGTGCCAGCAGGCGGTCAACTAATGAAAAACTGTTTTTT.

The chain has TRBV4-2 and TRBJ1-4; TRBD1 matches at 7 bases. J gave up 2 bases and V 2 bases, and 2 bases lay outside the gene matches. CDR1 is LGHNA and CDR2 is YNFKEQ in the germline V gene. The CDR3 extends over 15 amino acids. The CDR3 nucleotides are TGTGCCAGCAGCCAACGACAGGGTACTAATGAAAAACTGTTTTTT. Translated: CASSQRQGTNEKLFF.

V usage is TRBV18 and J usage is TRBJ1-6; D may be TRBD1 (5 bases). This CDR3 has 16 residues. Germline CDR1 KGHSH, CDR2 LQKENI. V lost 0 bases, J lost 7 bases, and 13 bases lay in between. The CDR3 DNA follows: TGTGCCAGCTCACCACCGGCGGCAGGACAAAATTCACCCCTCCACTTT. This translates into CASSPPAAGQNSPLHF.

This clone has only one observation. V and J are TRBV28 and TRBJ1-1; D perhaps matches TRBD1 (5 bases). This CDR3 has 13 amino acids. CDR1 is MDHEN and CDR2 is SYDVKM in the germline V gene. V lost 6 bases and J 5 bases, leaving 13 bases between the germline ends. The DNA for the CDR3 is TGTGCCAGCAGCCCCGGGGGAGGTACTGAAGCTTTCTTT. Amino acid sequence: CASSPGGGTEAFF.

This chain connects TRBV19 to TRBJ1-1; 7 nucleotides align to TRBD1. Per germline, CDR1 LNHDA and CDR2 SQIVND (reference sequence). There are 15 residues in the CDR3. Germline trimming cut 7 bases from V and 1 base from J; bases unmatched to any gene: 9. CDR3 sequence (DNA): TGTGCCAGTAATTGGTACAGGGGACAGAACACTGAAGCTTTCTTT. This gives the protein CASNWYRGQNTEAFF.

The chain carries TRBV6-1 and TRBJ1-1; tentatively, D is TRBD1 (6 bases). CDR3 length: 14 amino acids. With 0 bases removed from V and 6 bases from J, the gap between germline ends came to 11 bases. CDR1 MNHNS and CDR2 SASEGT come from the germline V gene. CDR3 nucleotides: TGTGCCAGCAGTGAAGCGCTTCAGGGGTCTGAAGCTTTCTTT. Amino acid sequence: CASSEALQGSEAFF.

The gene calls are TRBV10-3 and TRBJ2-7, with D perhaps TRBD2 (5 bases). In germline, CDR1 is ENHRY, CDR2 SYGVKD. The CDR3 spans 13 residues. Deletions cut 10 bases from V and 3 bases from J, with 16 bases between. The CDR3 sequence: CATQLVGGYEQYF. As DNA, the CDR3 is TGTGCCACCCAACTAGTAGGAGGCTACGAGCAGTACTTC.

This clone came up once. This rearrangement joins TRBV5-4 to TRBJ2-1; 11 nucleotides align to TRBD2. Germline V gene sequence: CDR1 SGHNT, CDR2 YYREEE (reference sequence). V shed 7 bases and J 0 bases; nucleotides not matched to a gene: 6. The CDR3 has 16 residues. The DNA of the CDR3 is TGTGCCAGCGGTGGGACTAGCGGAAGCTCCTACAATGAGCAGTTCTTC. As protein: CASGGTSGSSYNEQFF.

The V call is TRBV28, the J call TRBJ1-2, with TRBD1 identical over 8 bases. Germline CDR1 and CDR2: MDHEN and SYDVKM. This CDR3 contains 13 residues. The J segment lost 2 bases and the V segment lost 6 bases, leaving 2 bases of the junction unmatched. CDR3 in amino acids: CASSRTGNYGYTF. CDR3 nucleotide sequence: TGTGCCAGCAGCCGGACAGGGAACTATGGCTACACCTTC.

The chain combines TRBV2 with TRBJ1-2, with unresolved D. Germline CDR1 reads SNHLY; CDR2 reads FYNNEI. The ends were cut back, 8 bases at V and 5 bases at J, with 12 bases in the middle. The CDR3 length is 12 residues. CDR3 sequence: CASAGADYGYTF. CDR3 coding DNA: TGTGCCAGCGCCGGAGCGGATTATGGCTACACCTTC.

This clone was detected a few times. The chain combines TRBV28 with TRBJ2-7, with TRBD1 matching over 7 bases. Germline lookup yields CDR1 MDHEN and CDR2 SYDVKM. The CDR3 has 13 amino acids. The J segment lost 1 base and the V segment lost 6 bases, leaving 3 bases of the junction unmatched. The CDR3 protein is CASRRDSSYEQYF. In DNA, the CDR3 is TGTGCCAGCAGACGGGACAGTTCCTACGAGCAGTACTTC.

This sequence joins TRBV4-2 and TRBJ2-1; weak D call: TRBD2 (5 bases). The germline V and J ends were trimmed by 0 bases and 4 bases, with 13 bases remaining between them. Germline values: CDR1 LGHNA, CDR2 YNFKEQ. The CDR3 totals 16 residues. This chain's CDR3 is CASSQDPGNLYNEQFF. The CDR3 coding sequence is TGTGCCAGCAGCCAAGATCCCGGGAACCTGTACAATGAGCAGTTCTTC.

The chain carries TRBV9 and TRBJ2-2, with D possibly matching TRBD2 (5 bases). The V end lost 7 bases, the J end lost 1 base, and 11 bases lay between the germline ends. From germline, CDR1 is SGDLS and CDR2 YYNGEE. The CDR3 has 14 residues. This CDR3 is CASGPDWNTGELFF. CDR3 in DNA: TGTGCCAGCGGCCCGGACTGGAACACCGGGGAGCTGTTTTTT.

This clone was seen a handful of times. This rearrangement joins TRBV7-2 to TRBJ1-4, with 7 positions matching TRBD1. The trim removed 0 bases at V and 4 bases at J, leaving 2 bases unmatched. Per germline, CDR1 SGHTA and CDR2 FQGNSA. The CDR3 totals 15 residues. The CDR3 DNA follows: TGTGCCAGCAGCTTAGCTGGGACAGTTAATGAAAAACTGTTTTTT. This encodes CASSLAGTVNEKLFF.

This chain uses TRBV5-6 with TRBJ1-3; possibly TRBD1 for D (5 bases). Germline V gene data show CDR1 as SGHDT and CDR2 as YYEEEE. V lost 4 bases and J lost 0, with 11 bases in between. The CDR3 totals 15 residues. This CDR3 is CASSGAFTSGNTIYF. As DNA, the CDR3 is TGTGCCAGCAGCGGGGCCTTTACCTCTGGAAACACCATATATTTT.

V gene TRBV7-2 combines with J gene TRBJ2-7; D ambiguous. The V end lost 5 bases, the J end lost 3 bases, and 5 bases lay between the germline ends. The CDR3 contains 11 residues. Germline lookup yields CDR1 SGHTA and CDR2 FQGNSA. The CDR3, as DNA: TGTGCCAGCAGCGTTAGCTACGAGCAGTACTTC. This encodes CASSVSYEQYF.

The rearrangement joins TRBV3-1 (or the pseudogene TRBV3-2) to TRBJ1-1, with a weak D call TRBD1 (5 bases). Germline V gene sequence: CDR1 LGHDT, CDR2 YNNKEL (reference sequence). V was pared by 4 bases and J by 3 bases, with 12 bases between. This CDR3 is 14 amino acids long. DNA of the CDR3: TGTGCCAGCAGCCCCTCGGGGGGAGACACTGAAGCTTTCTTT. It yields the protein CASSPSGGDTEAFF.

The chain combines TRBV24-1 with TRBJ1-2, with 11 bases fitting TRBD1. V lost 4 bases to trimming and J lost 7 bases; unmatched junction nucleotides: 7. CDR3 length equals 15 residues. Germline lookup yields CDR1 KGHDR and CDR2 SFDVKD. The CDR3 coding sequence is TGTGCCACCAGTGACTCCGGGACAGGGGGTTTTGGCTACACCTTC. Translated, it gives CATSDSGTGGFGYTF.

The chain joins TRBV4-3 to TRBJ2-7; 9 nucleotides align to TRBD1. Germline V gene lookup returns CDR1 LGHNA and CDR2 YSLEER. V lost 0 bases and J lost 3; bases outside the gene matches: 6. This CDR3 comprises 16 residues. The CDR3 DNA reads TGCGCCAGCAGCCAAGAAGGTGGGACAGGGCTCTACGAGCAGTACTTC. Translating it yields CASSQEGGTGLYEQYF.

This clone was counted between two and nine times. The chain has TRBV5-1 and TRBJ1-4; no clear D gene. With 4 bases removed from V and 0 bases from J, the gap between germline ends came to 10 bases. Germline V gene sequence: CDR1 SGHRS, CDR2 YFSETQ. The CDR3 extends over 15 amino acids. The CDR3 sequence is CASSPGVATNEKLFF. The DNA for the CDR3 is TGCGCCAGCAGCCCGGGAGTAGCAACTAATGAAAAACTGTTTTTT.

The chain carries TRBV30 and TRBJ2-3, with 8 bases lining up with TRBD2. V lost 4 bases to trimming and J lost 5 bases; unmatched junction nucleotides: 11. Germline CDR1 reads GTSNPN; CDR2 reads SVGIG (reference sequence). The CDR3 spans 15 residues. CDR3 amino acids: CAWTTSGTRVDTQYF. The CDR3 nucleotides read TGTGCCTGGACCACATCCGGGACTAGGGTAGATACGCAGTATTTT.